A single T cell receptor beta chain is shown here with its context. Its antigen is not known. This entry is derived from a study of monozygotic twins with inflammatory bowel disease. The CDR3 has 16 residues. The germline CDR1 and CDR2 sequences are SEHNR and FQNEAQ (reference sequence). Generation of cDNA took place in eight separate reactions per sample. TCRdb processed the 5' RACE reads again and assigns one entry to each CDR3 protein, with no DNA. Its table records a few hundred thousand distinct CDR3 sequences. Study-level points and caveats: Healthy co-twins exceeded IBD patients in TCRbeta diversity as measured by inverse Simpson.

This clonotype was obtained from a human donor with ulcerative colitis or Crohn's disease, or a healthy co-twin of an affected twin (not recorded which). The V call is TRBV7-9, the J call TRBJ2-1; no DNA is available, so the TRBD1 call from TCRdb remains unchecked. The sequencing sample was made of blood. CDR3 sequence reads: CASSPRQGGQYNEQFF.